This T cell receptor (beta chain) was obtained from a study of tumor-infiltrating lymphocytes in primary liver carcinoma. In its sample, this clonotype was seen a few times. Researchers drew blood RNA from unsorted whole blood and extracted germline DNA as well. TCR beta cDNA was made from approximately 500 ng total RNA with a constant-region primer. The TCR beta library was amplified through three nested multiplex PCR rounds in a modified ARM-PCR procedure. Amplification in the first two PCR rounds was performed using TRBV1-TRBV30 forward primers and a C-beta reverse primer for 10 cycles each. TCRdb re-analysed the multiplex PCR reads in MiXCR, keeping a single row per CDR3 protein. The sample includes a few hundred thousand distinct CDR3 sequences, 45% to 70% of them seen just once. This CDR3 contains 15 residues. V shed 6 bases and J shed 8 bases, with 19 bases lying between them. Germline-derived CDR1 and CDR2 are MNHEY and SVGAGI.

This receptor was obtained from a woman in her twenties or thirties with primary liver carcinoma and hepatitis B virus infection. The source material was peripheral blood. The gene calls are TRBV6-5 and TRBJ2-2; D unclear. CDR3 protein: CASRTPAVTAGELFF. CDR3 coding DNA: TGTGCCAGCAGGACCCCCGCCGTGACCGCGGGGGAGCTGTTTTTT.